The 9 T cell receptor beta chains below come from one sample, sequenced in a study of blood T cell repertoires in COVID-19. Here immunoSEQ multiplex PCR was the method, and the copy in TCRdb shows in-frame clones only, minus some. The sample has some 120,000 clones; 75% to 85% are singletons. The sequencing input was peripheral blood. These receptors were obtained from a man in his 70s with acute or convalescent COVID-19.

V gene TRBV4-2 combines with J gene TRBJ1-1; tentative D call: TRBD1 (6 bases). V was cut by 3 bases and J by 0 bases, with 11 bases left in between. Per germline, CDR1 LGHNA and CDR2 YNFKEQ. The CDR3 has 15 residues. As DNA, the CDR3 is TGTGCCAGCAGCCACCCCGGACAGATGAACACTGAAGCTTTCTTT. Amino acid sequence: CASSHPGQMNTEAFF.

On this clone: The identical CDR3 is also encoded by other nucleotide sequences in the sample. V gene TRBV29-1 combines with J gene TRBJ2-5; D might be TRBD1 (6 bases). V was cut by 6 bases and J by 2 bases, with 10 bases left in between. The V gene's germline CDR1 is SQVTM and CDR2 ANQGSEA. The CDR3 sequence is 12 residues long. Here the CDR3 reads CSVLGQQETQYF. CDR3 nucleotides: TGCAGCGTCCTTGGACAGCAAGAGACCCAGTACTTC.

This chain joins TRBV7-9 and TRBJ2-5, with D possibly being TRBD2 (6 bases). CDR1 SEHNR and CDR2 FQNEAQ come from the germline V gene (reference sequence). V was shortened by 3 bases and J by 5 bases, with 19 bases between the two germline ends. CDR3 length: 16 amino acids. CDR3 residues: CASSFNRRDSGETQYF. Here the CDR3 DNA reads TGTGCCAGCAGCTTTAATCGGCGGGACTCGGGGGAGACCCAGTACTTC.

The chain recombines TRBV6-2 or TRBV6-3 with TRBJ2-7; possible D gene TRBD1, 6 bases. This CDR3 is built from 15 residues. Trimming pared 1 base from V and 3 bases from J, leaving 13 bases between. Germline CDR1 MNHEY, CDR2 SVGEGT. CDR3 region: CASSYYPRDNYEQYF. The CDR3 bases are TGTGCCAGCAGTTACTACCCCCGGGACAACTACGAGCAGTACTTC.

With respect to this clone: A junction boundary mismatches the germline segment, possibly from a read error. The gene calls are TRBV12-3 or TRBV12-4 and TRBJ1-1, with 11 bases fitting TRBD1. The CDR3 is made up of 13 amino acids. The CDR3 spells CASSLRTGGEDFF. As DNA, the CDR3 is TGTGCCAGCAGTTTACGGACAGGGGGCGAAGATTTCTTT.

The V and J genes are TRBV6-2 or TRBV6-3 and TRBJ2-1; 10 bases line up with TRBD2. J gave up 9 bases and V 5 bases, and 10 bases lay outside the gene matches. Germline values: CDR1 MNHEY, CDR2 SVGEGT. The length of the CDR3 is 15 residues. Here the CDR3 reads CASSAGLALGVEQFF. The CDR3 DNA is TGTGCCAGCAGTGCGGGACTAGCGTTGGGGGTTGAGCAGTTCTTC.

The CDR3 coding sequence is TGTGCCAGCAGCATGCAGGTTAACTATGGCTACACCTTC. It is translated as CASSMQVNYGYTF. This sequence joins TRBV7-9 and TRBJ1-2; D unclear. The length of the CDR3 is 13 residues. V gave up 5 bases and J gave up 1 base, with 8 bases separating them. Germline lookup yields CDR1 SEHNR and CDR2 FQNEAQ (reference sequence).

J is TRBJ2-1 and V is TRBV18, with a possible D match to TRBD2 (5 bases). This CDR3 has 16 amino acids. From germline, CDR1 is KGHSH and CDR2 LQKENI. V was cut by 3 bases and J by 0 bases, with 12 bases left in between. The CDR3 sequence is CASSPKGVSSYNEQFF. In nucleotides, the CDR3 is TGTGCCAGCTCACCCAAGGGAGTTAGCTCCTACAATGAGCAGTTCTTC.

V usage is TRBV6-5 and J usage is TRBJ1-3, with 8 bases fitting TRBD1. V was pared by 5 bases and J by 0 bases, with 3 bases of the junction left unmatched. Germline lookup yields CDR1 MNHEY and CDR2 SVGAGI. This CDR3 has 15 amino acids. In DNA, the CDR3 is TGTGCCAGCAGTCAACAGGGGGTCTCTGGAAACACCATATATTTT. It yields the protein CASSQQGVSGNTIYF.